The clone carrying this TCR beta chain showed up just a few times. This CDR3 has 16 amino acids. Germline V CDR1 and CDR2: SGHNT, YYREEE (reference sequence). V lost 2 bases to trimming and J lost 0 bases; unmatched junction nucleotides: 6. The data are from a study of blood T cell repertoires in COVID-19. Overall study context: COVID-19 samples from acute and convalescent phases originated in the United States, Italy and Spain.

Study processing details: Estimates of nucleated cell counts were drawn from the amplification of reference gene primers. Clones were read by immunoSEQ multiplex PCR, and TCRdb kept only the in-frame ones, dropping some. That table gives V, J and clone size, and the DNA gave D and trimming. There are about 61,000 clones in the sample; about 88% occur only once, and about 22% lies in the top ten. Specimen: peripheral blood. V gene TRBV5-4 combines with J gene TRBJ2-7, with TRBD2 identical over 9 bases. The clonotype originates from a woman between 50 and 59 years old with active or convalescent COVID-19. The CDR3 loop reads CASSLDVGLASYEQYF. DNA of the CDR3: TGTGCCAGCAGCTTAGATGTGGGACTAGCCTCCTACGAGCAGTACTTC.